The entry below gives a single TCR beta chain sequence along with its context. Its target is not known. The sample originates from a study of T cell responses to AZD1222 COVID-19 vaccine. Study results and caveats: Donor demographics were predominantly white British with a female majority; clonal diversity may be underestimated. Spike-specific TCR breadth and depth were elevated following two AZD1222 doses.

The CDR3 sequence is 15 residues long. Trimming shortened V by 1 base and J by 0 bases, and 7 bases separated the two germline ends. Germline loops: CDR1 LNHNV, CDR2 YYDKDF (reference sequence). Libraries were prepared by immunoSEQ multiplex PCR; TCRdb keeps only in-frame clonotypes and omits some of them. This table holds about 94,000 clones, over 75% found once. The clonotype was recovered from an adult in good health. The source material was peripheral blood, sampled on day 0 of AZD1222 vaccination. This rearrangement joins TRBV15 to TRBJ1-3, with D hard to call. CDR3 loop: CATSRGTASGNTIYF. Written as DNA, the CDR3 is TGTGCCACCAGCAGAGGCACAGCCTCTGGAAACACCATATATTTT.